The rows below give T cell receptor beta chains drawn from one sample of a study of blood T cell repertoires in COVID-19. Profiled with immunoSEQ multiplex PCR; TCRdb holds only in-frame clones, not every one. The table shows roughly 250,000 clones, with about 85% occurring only once. Sequencing was performed on PBMCs or T cells enriched from blood (not recorded which). These receptors were collected from a woman in her thirties with acute COVID-19. The conserved cysteine and the conserved F or W are not part of the CDR3 here.

TRBJ2-2	TRBV6-5	ASYFSAGELF
TRBJ2-5	TRBV2	ASSPAGGGAPETQY
TRBJ1-3	TRBV4-2	ASSQASRQGSGNTIY
TRBJ2-3	TRBV7-8	ASSLGDSGLAGYGDTQY
TRBJ1-2	TRBV5-1	ASSLASNTRVTQDGYT
TRBJ1-3	TRBV2	ASSDGAYSGNTIY
TRBJ1-4	TRBV6-5	ASSYRRSTDLGKLF
TRBJ1-4	TRBV2	ASSEVPGENEKLF
TRBJ2-7	TRBV6-2/TRBV6-3	ASSYSSGRRVEQY
TRBJ1-2	TRBV27	ASSFRGDSTNSNYGYT
TRBJ2-3	TRBV9	ASSVSALAGTDTQY
TRBJ2-3	TRBV4-2	ASSQDGTGGNTDTQY
TRBJ2-5	TRBV10-2	ASSAGGPRETQY
TRBJ1-4	TRBV28	ASSLGGQVTEKLF
TRBJ1-6	TRBV9	ASGEGQGANAPLH
TRBJ2-6	TRBV28	ASSPYDRAGANVLT
TRBJ1-2	TRBV30	AWSVDRDRGYT
TRBJ1-3	TRBV30	AWSVQGIGATTGNTIY
TRBJ2-3	TRBV7-9	ASSEASTDTQY
TRBJ2-3	TRBV7-3	ASEGPKGVGLGGRATDTQY
TRBJ2-2	TRBV5-8	ASSFRREFTGELF
TRBJ2-7	TRBV7-8	ASSLVQGPSYEQY
TRBJ1-4	TRBV13	ASSLRRSDEKLF
TRBJ2-3	TRBV10-3	AISEIGQGPDTQY
TRBJ1-1	TRBV4-1	ASSQARQAANTEAF
TRBJ2-7	TRBV5-1	ASSLSQGHYEQY
TRBJ2-3	TRBV9	ASSVGNSYTDTQY
TRBJ2-7	TRBV6-2/TRBV6-3	ASSYSDPDRGIYEQY
TRBJ1-1	TRBV4-3	ASSQDPVNTEAF
TRBJ2-2	TRBV19	ASNLDSAGELF
TRBJ1-1	TRBV20-1	SASEGGRQGAAEAF
TRBJ2-5	TRBV29-1	SVLPEKETQY
TRBJ1-2	TRBV28	ASSLGTEPYGYT
TRBJ2-1	TRBV27	ASSPDYTTYNEQF
TRBJ1-2	TRBV6-2/TRBV6-3	ASSYSPSEYGYT
TRBJ2-7	TRBV4-1	ASSQDPGVEGYEQY
TRBJ2-1	TRBV9	ASSARDRVNNEQF
TRBJ2-5	TRBV24-1	ATSDPPGTGKQETQY
TRBJ1-5	TRBV28	ASSSDAGYSQPQH
TRBJ2-1	TRBV5-1	ASSPGLAGLTNEQF
TRBJ2-3	TRBV19	ASQNEGGTDTQY
TRBJ1-6	TRBV29-1	SVRTRENSPLH
TRBJ1-3	TRBV28	ASSHYGTGGGNTIY
TRBJ1-1	TRBV19	ASSTGQGYSTEAF
TRBJ1-2	TRBV19	ASNRQGALTGYT
TRBJ2-7	TRBV28	ASSFLVIKTGSSYEQY
TRBJ2-5	TRBV29-1	SVAPEATGTQY
TRBJ2-3	TRBV7-2	ASSLGREGLGTQY
TRBJ1-2	TRBV12-5	ASGGINYGYT
TRBJ2-1	TRBV29-1	SVTSGGGFYNEQF
TRBJ2-5	TRBV5-1	ASSLTGSQETQY
TRBJ1-2	TRBV5-6	ASSFTGQTYGYT
TRBJ2-5	TRBV12-3/TRBV12-4	ASSLDTQETQY
TRBJ1-1	TRBV20-1	SADKNTEAF
TRBJ2-7	TRBV6-5	ASRLAGDYEQY
TRBJ2-5	TRBV11-2	ASSPRWSEETQY
TRBJ2-7	TRBV18	ASSPMADSSYEQY
TRBJ1-6	TRBV9	ASSVANSPLH